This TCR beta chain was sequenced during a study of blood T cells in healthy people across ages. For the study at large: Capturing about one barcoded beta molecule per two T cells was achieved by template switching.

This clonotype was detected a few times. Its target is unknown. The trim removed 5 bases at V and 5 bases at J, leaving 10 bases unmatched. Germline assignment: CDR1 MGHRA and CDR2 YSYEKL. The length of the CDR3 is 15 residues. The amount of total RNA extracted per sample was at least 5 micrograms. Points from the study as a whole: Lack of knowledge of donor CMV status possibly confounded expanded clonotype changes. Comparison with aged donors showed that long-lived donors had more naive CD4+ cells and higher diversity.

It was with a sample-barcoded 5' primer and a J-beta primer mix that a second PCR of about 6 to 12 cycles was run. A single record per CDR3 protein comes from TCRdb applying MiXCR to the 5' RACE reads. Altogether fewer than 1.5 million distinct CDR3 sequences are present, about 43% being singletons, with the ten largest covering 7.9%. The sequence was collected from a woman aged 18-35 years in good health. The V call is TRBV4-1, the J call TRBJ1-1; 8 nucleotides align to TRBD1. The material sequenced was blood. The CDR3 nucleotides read TGCGCCAGCAGCGAGTCGACAGGGGAGGCGACTGAAGCTTTCTTT. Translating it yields CASSESTGEATEAFF.